One sample yielded the 4 T cell receptor beta chains listed below, sequenced in a study of CD8+ T cells in alopecia areata. Reverse transcription of extracted RNA yielded cDNA, which provided the sequencing template. The data were produced by immunoSEQ multiplex PCR, yet TCRdb's version contains in-frame clones alone and is incomplete. The sample contains roughly 200,000 clones, almost 65% of which appear only once. Sequencing was performed on CD4+ T cells sorted from blood, taken at week 0. The receptors stem from a human donor with alopecia areata.

This clone was seen only a few times. The chain employs TRBV11-2 and TRBJ2-6; tentatively, D is TRBD1 or TRBD2 (5 bases each). V was cut by 4 bases and J by 0 bases, with 16 bases left in between. CDR3 length: 18 amino acids. CDR1 and CDR2 (germline): SGHAT, FQNNGV. DNA of the CDR3: TGTGCCAGCAGCTCAAGGCCGGGACCGCTCTCTGGGGCCAACGTCCTGACTTTC. Its protein is CASSSRPGPLSGANVLTF. Combining the CDR3 with reference TRBV11-2 and TRBJ2-6 gives the whole variable domain EAGVAQSPRYKIIEKRQSVAFWCNPISGHATLYWYQQILGQGPKLLIQFQNNGVVDDSQLPKDRFSAERLKGVDSTLKIQPAKLEDSAVYLCASSSRPGPLSGANVLTFGAGSRLTVL.

The chain joins TRBV18 to TRBJ1-6; D unclear. The germline V and J ends were trimmed by 2 bases and 5 bases, with 13 bases remaining between them. The CDR3 totals 16 residues. Germline CDR1 KGHSH, CDR2 LQKENI. The DNA for the CDR3 is TGTGCCAGCTCACCATTGAAGGCTAAAGATAATTCACCCCTCCACTTT. This encodes CASSPLKAKDNSPLHF.

The chain joins TRBV5-5 to TRBJ2-6, with D tentatively TRBD1 or TRBD2 (5 bases each). Looked up from germline, CDR1 is SGHKS and CDR2 is YYEKEE (reference sequence). Between the trimmed V and J ends, which lost 4 bases and 4 bases, there was a span of 21 bases. This CDR3 is 18 amino acids long. The CDR3 protein is CASSHSGPNRPGANVLTF. DNA of the CDR3: TGTGCCAGCAGCCACTCGGGACCCAACCGCCCCGGGGCCAACGTCCTGACTTTC.

V usage is TRBV9 and J usage is TRBJ2-1; D gene uncertain. Trimming cost V 0 bases and J 0 bases, with 10 bases left between them. This CDR3 is 16 amino acids long. Germline V gives CDR1 SGDLS, CDR2 YYNGEE. The CDR3: CASSVGRANSYNEQFF. CDR3 bases: TGTGCCAGCAGCGTAGGGAGAGCCAACTCCTACAATGAGCAGTTCTTC.